Each of the 8 T cell receptor beta chains below was sequenced from the same sample in a study of PD-1 blockade in classical Hodgkin lymphoma. Every one of the patients relapsed after autologous stem cell transplantation (brentuximab vedotin exposure was variable). Some clones are missing from TCRdb's copy, which holds only in-frame ones; the method was immunoSEQ multiplex PCR. This sample has about 94,000 clones, with roughly nine tenths found just once. Sequences were derived from peripheral blood mononuclear cells (PBMCs), sampled before the second cycle of nivolumab. The receptors stem from a human donor with classical Hodgkin lymphoma.

The count of this clone is one. The rearrangement uses TRBV27 and TRBJ1-5, with D possibly matching TRBD1 (5 bases). Per germline, CDR1 MNHEY and CDR2 SMNVEV (reference sequence). The V gene lost 1 base and the J gene lost 6 bases, with 16 bases spanning the gap. The CDR3 is 16 amino acids. Written as DNA, the CDR3 is TGTGCCAGCAGTTTATTCGTCAGGGAGTCCTTTCAGCCCCAGCATTTT. It translates to CASSLFVRESFQPQHF.

V usage is TRBV4-1 and J usage is TRBJ2-7, with D unclear. V was trimmed by 0 bases and J by 3 bases, leaving 6 bases between them. The CDR3 loop spans 13 amino acids. Germline lookup yields CDR1 MGHRA and CDR2 YSYEKL. The CDR3 here is CASSQEAIYEQYF. In nucleotides, the CDR3 is TGCGCCAGCAGCCAAGAGGCGATCTACGAGCAGTACTTC.

The chain recombines TRBV28 with TRBJ2-7; 9 bases line up with TRBD1. CDR3 size: 16 residues. Trimming removed 5 bases from V and 4 bases from J; junction bases left unmatched: 12. In germline, CDR1 is MDHEN, CDR2 SYDVKM. The CDR3 DNA reads as TGTGCCAGCAGTCCCTTAAGACGGGACAGGGTTTACGAGCAGTACTTC. Amino acids: CASSPLRRDRVYEQYF.

The chain combines TRBV7-9 with TRBJ2-2; unclear D gene. Trimming left V 1 base short and J 0 bases short, with 6 bases between. Germline values: CDR1 SEHNR, CDR2 FQNEAQ (reference sequence). The CDR3 loop spans 15 amino acids. This CDR3 reads CASSLVQSNTGELFF. DNA of the CDR3: TGTGCCAGCAGCTTAGTACAGTCGAACACCGGGGAGCTGTTTTTT.

The chain carries TRBV19 and TRBJ2-7; no firm D call. V lost 1 base to trimming and J lost 1 base, with 8 bases between them. The CDR3 is 14 residues long. The germline gives CDR1 LNHDA, CDR2 SQIVND (reference sequence). CDR3 residues: CASSIGRQSYEQYF. CDR3 bases: TGTGCCAGTAGTATAGGTAGGCAGTCCTACGAGCAGTACTTC.

For the CDR3, the DNA is TGTGCCAGCAGCCCGTACAGCTCTTCTCTTGAAAAACTGTTTTTT. Amino acid sequence: CASSPYSSSLEKLFF. The chain uses TRBV11-2 and TRBJ1-4; no reliable D call. In germline, CDR1 is SGHAT, CDR2 FQNNGV. V shed 5 bases and J shed 7 bases, with 17 bases lying between them. The CDR3 loop spans 15 amino acids.

The V gene is TRBV7-8, the J gene TRBJ2-1; no reliable D call. Germline CDR1 is SGHVS and CDR2 is FQNEAQ. The CDR3 sequence is 15 residues long. V shed 1 base and J shed 7 bases, with 14 bases lying between them. This chain's CDR3 is CASSLGTGFLNEQFF. In DNA form, the CDR3 reads TGTGCCAGCAGCTTAGGCACGGGTTTTCTAAATGAGCAGTTCTTC. Full variable domain (remainder filled in from reference TRBV7-8 and TRBJ2-1): GAGVSQSPRYKVAKRGQDVALRCDPISGHVSLFWYQQALGQGPEFLTYFQNEAQLDKSGLPSDRFFAERPEGSVSTLKIQRTQQEDSAVYLCASSLGTGFLNEQFFGPGTRLTVL.

The chain links TRBV30 to TRBJ2-2; D uncertain. This CDR3 is built from 14 residues. V was clipped by 2 bases and J by 6 bases, with 13 bases between them. The V gene's germline CDR1 is GTSNPN and CDR2 SVGIG (reference sequence). The CDR3 region is CAWSPVIEAGELFF. The CDR3 nucleotides read TGTGCCTGGAGTCCCGTAATTGAGGCCGGGGAGCTGTTTTTT.